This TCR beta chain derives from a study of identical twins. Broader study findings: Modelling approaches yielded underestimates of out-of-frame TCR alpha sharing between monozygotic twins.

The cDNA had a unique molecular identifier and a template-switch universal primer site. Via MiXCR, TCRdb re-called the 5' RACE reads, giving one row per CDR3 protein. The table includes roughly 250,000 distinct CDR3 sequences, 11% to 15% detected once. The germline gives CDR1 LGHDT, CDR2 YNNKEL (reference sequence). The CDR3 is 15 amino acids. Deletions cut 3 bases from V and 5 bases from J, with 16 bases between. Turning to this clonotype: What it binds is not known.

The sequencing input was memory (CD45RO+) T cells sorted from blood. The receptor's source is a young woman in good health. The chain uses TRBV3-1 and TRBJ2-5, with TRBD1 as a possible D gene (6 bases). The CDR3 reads CASSQSGVTLETQYF. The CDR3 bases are TGTGCCAGCAGCCAGTCAGGGGTAACGTTGGAGACCCAGTACTTC.